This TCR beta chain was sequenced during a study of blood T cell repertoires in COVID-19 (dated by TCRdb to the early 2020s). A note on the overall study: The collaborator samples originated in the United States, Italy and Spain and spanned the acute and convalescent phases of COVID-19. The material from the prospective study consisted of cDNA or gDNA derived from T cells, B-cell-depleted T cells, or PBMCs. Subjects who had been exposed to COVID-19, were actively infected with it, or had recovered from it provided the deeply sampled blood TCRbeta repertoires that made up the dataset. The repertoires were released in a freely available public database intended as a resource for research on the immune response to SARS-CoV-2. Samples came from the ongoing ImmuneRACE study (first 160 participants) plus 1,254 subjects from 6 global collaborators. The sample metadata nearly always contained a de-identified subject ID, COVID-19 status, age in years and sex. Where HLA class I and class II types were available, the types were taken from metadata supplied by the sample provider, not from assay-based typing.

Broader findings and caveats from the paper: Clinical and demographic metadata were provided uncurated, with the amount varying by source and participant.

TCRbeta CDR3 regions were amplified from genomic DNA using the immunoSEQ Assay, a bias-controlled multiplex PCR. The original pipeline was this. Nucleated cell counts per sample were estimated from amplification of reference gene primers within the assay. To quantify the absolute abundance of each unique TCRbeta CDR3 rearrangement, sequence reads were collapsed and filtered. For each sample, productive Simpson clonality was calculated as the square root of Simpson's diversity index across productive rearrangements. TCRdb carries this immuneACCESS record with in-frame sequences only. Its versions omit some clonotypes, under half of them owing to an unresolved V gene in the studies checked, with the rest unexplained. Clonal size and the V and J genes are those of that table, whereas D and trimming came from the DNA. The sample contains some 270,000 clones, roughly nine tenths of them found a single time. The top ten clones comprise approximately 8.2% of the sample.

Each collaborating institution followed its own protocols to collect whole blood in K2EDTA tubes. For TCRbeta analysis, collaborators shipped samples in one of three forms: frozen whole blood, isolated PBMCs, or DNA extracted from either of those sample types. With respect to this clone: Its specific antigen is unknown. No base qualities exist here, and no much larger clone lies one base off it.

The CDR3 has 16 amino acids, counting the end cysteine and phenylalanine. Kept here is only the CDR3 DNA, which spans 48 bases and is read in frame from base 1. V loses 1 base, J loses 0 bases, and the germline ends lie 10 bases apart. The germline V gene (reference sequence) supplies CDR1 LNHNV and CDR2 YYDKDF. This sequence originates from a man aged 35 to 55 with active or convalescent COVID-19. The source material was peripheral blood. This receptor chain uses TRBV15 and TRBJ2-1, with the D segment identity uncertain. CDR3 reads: CATSRVGRSSYNEQFF. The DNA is TGTGCCACCAGCAGAGTTGGCAGAAGCTCCTACAATGAGCAGTTCTTC. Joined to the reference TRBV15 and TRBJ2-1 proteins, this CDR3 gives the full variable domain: DAMVIQNPRYQVTQFGKPVTLSCSQTLNHNVMYWYQQKSSQAPKLLFHYYDKDFNNEADTPDNFQSRRPNTSFCFLDIRSPGLGDTAMYLCATSRVGRSSYNEQFFGPGTRLTVL.